This passage covers 29 T cell receptor beta chains from one sample sequenced in a study of cytomegalovirus exposure and HLA in healthy donors. Profiling relied on immunoSEQ multiplex PCR, and the TCRdb table lists in-frame clones only, not all of them. This repertoire shows 110,000 to 150,000 clones, 70% to 90% found once; its top ten account for roughly 6.4%. Sequenced input: PBMCs. The receptors were gathered from a woman in her twenties or thirties in good health and CMV-seropositive.

This chain joins TRBV2 and TRBJ2-7; 7 positions match TRBD1. This CDR3 comprises 13 residues. The J segment lost 5 bases and the V segment lost 6 bases, leaving 7 bases of the junction unmatched. Germline lookup yields CDR1 SNHLY and CDR2 FYNNEI. The CDR3 sequence is CASRPTGTHEQYF. Written as DNA, the CDR3 is TGTGCCAGCAGACCGACAGGGACCCACGAGCAGTACTTC.

This clone was detected once. CDR3 sequence reads: CASRSLNTEAFF. The CDR3 DNA sequence: TGTGCCAGCAGATCTCTGAACACTGAAGCTTTCTTT. The chain has TRBV28 and TRBJ1-1; the D is unclear. Trimming left V 6 bases short and J 0 bases short, with 5 bases between. Per the germline V gene, CDR1 is MDHEN and CDR2 is SYDVKM. This CDR3 region has 12 residues.

The chain has TRBV5-1 and TRBJ1-2, with 7 bases matching TRBD1. Trimming took 7 bases from V and 8 from J; bases not matched to a gene: 14. The CDR3 runs to 14 residues. The germline gives CDR1 SGHRS, CDR2 YFSETQ. CDR3 DNA: TGCGCCAGCGCTAATCCTGAGGGGGCGCGGGGCTACACCTTC. Protein sequence: CASANPEGARGYTF.

The chain combines TRBV7-9 with TRBJ2-1; a possible D gene is TRBD2 (6 bases). V shed 5 bases and J shed 8 bases, with 28 bases lying between them. The CDR3 consists of 18 residues. Germline loops: CDR1 SEHNR, CDR2 FQNEAQ (reference sequence). The CDR3 sequence: CASSPRPRTSRLSDEQFF. The CDR3 DNA reads TGTGCCAGCAGCCCCCGACCCCGAACTAGCCGCCTTAGCGATGAGCAGTTCTTC.

The chain couples TRBV28 to TRBJ1-4; TRBD1 matches at 8 bases. Germline V gene sequence: CDR1 MDHEN, CDR2 SYDVKM. V was pared by 5 bases and J by 5 bases, with 4 bases of the junction left unmatched. CDR3 length equals 14 residues. CDR3 loop: CASSRTGLNEKLFF. In nucleotides, the CDR3 is TGTGCCAGCAGTCGGACAGGGCTGAATGAAAAACTGTTTTTT. The variable domain in full, with the rest retrieved from reference TRBV28 and TRBJ1-4, is DVKVTQSSRYLVKRTGEKVFLECVQDMDHENMFWYRQDPGLGLRLIYFSYDVKMKEKGDIPEGYSVSREKKERFSLILESASTNQTSMYLCASSRTGLNEKLFFGSGTQLSVL.

The V gene is TRBV6-6, the J gene TRBJ1-3; D remains unclear. The length of the CDR3 is 12 residues. Germline CDR1 reads MNHNY; CDR2 reads SVGAGI (reference sequence). Between the trimmed V and J ends, which lost 3 bases and 4 bases, there was a span of 4 bases. The DNA for the CDR3 is TGTGCCAGCAGTTATGAGGGAAACACCATATATTTT. Translated: CASSYEGNTIYF.

The CDR3 spells CASSYLTGGAEETQYF. The CDR3 DNA follows: TGTGCCAGCAGCTATTTGACAGGGGGCGCCGAAGAGACCCAGTACTTC. The chain carries TRBV13 and TRBJ2-5; 10 positions match TRBD1. V lost 4 bases and J lost 3; bases outside the gene matches: 8. Looked up from germline, CDR1 is PRHDT and CDR2 is FYEKMQ (reference sequence). The CDR3 is 16 amino acids.

This sequence joins TRBV6-5 and TRBJ1-3; D is ambiguous. The V gene lost 4 bases and the J gene lost 2 bases, with 12 bases spanning the gap. The CDR3 extends over 15 amino acids. CDR1 and CDR2 from the germline V gene are MNHEY and SVGAGI. The CDR3 DNA is TGTGCCAGCAGTTCGGACGCAGCGGCTGGAAACACCATATATTTT. It is translated as CASSSDAAAGNTIYF.

This chain connects TRBV7-8 to TRBJ1-1; possible D gene TRBD1, 5 bases. CDR1 is SGHVS, CDR2 FQNEAQ, per germline. The CDR3 sequence is 13 residues long. Trimming cost V 1 base and J 3 bases, with 6 bases left between them. The CDR3 sequence: CASSLVTDTEAFF. CDR3 sequence (DNA): TGTGCCAGCAGCTTAGTGACAGACACTGAAGCTTTCTTT.

This clone was detected only a few times. The chain uses TRBV14 and TRBJ2-7, with 8 bases fitting TRBD1. CDR1 is SGHDN, CDR2 FVKESK, per germline. Unmatched junction bases numbered 9, after V lost 4 bases and J lost 7 bases. The CDR3 is 14 residues long. The CDR3 DNA reads TGTGCCAGCAGCCTCCGACAGGGGACGGGGGAGCAGTACTTC. Translated, it gives CASSLRQGTGEQYF.

V usage is TRBV2 and J usage is TRBJ1-5, with D perhaps TRBD1 (5 bases). The CDR3 totals 14 residues. Deletions cut 4 bases from V and 2 bases from J, with 9 bases between. CDR1 is SNHLY and CDR2 is FYNNEI in the germline V gene. The CDR3 here is CASSARVGNQPQHF. The CDR3 DNA is TGTGCCAGCAGTGCCAGGGTTGGCAATCAGCCCCAGCATTTT.

This sequence joins TRBV4-1 and TRBJ1-1; possible D gene TRBD1, 6 bases. V was cut by 1 base and J by 4 bases, with 13 bases left in between. Germline values: CDR1 MGHRA, CDR2 YSYEKL. This CDR3 region has 15 residues. The CDR3 is CASSQGRTDLTEAFF. CDR3 in DNA: TGCGCCAGCAGCCAAGGAAGGACAGACCTCACTGAAGCTTTCTTT.

The chain has TRBV19 and TRBJ2-7; D may be TRBD2 (5 bases). This CDR3 region has 12 residues. V lost 10 bases, J lost 3 bases, and 13 bases lay in between. The germline gives CDR1 LNHDA, CDR2 SQIVND (reference sequence). CDR3: CATENRDYEQYF. The CDR3 DNA reads TGTGCCACCGAAAACCGGGACTACGAGCAGTACTTC.

The V and J genes are TRBV9 and TRBJ2-1; tentatively, D is TRBD1 (5 bases). The CDR3 totals 13 residues. Per the germline V gene, CDR1 is SGDLS and CDR2 is YYNGEE. Trimming pared 3 bases from V and 6 bases from J, leaving 10 bases between. The DNA for the CDR3 is TGTGCCAGCAGCGCCCCAGGGTCCAATGAGCAGTTCTTC. It encodes CASSAPGSNEQFF.

The chain employs TRBV5-1 and TRBJ1-2, with TRBD1 matching 12 bases. CDR1 is SGHRS, CDR2 YFSETQ, per germline. The CDR3 sequence is 15 residues long. With 4 bases clipped from V and 5 bases from J, the junction kept 6 bases outside the gene matches. The CDR3: CASSLGQGARYGYTF. The DNA of the CDR3 is TGCGCCAGCAGCCTGGGACAGGGGGCGCGGTATGGCTACACCTTC.

This CDR3 is CASSLSSGGETQYF. CDR3 coding DNA: TGCGCCAGCAGCTTGTCTTCGGGAGGCGAGACCCAGTACTTC. The genes are TRBV5-1 and TRBJ2-5; 7 bases match TRBD2. The CDR3 has 14 residues. Germline loops: CDR1 SGHRS, CDR2 YFSETQ. After removal of 1 base from V and 5 bases from J, the junction contained 5 bases not matched to a gene.

The chain employs TRBV27 and TRBJ2-1; D perhaps matches TRBD2 (5 bases). This CDR3 is built from 13 residues. V gave up 6 bases and J gave up 6 bases, with 12 bases separating them. Germline loops: CDR1 MNHEY, CDR2 SMNVEV (reference sequence). The CDR3 bases are TGTGCCAGCAGCCTTATCGGAGGCAATGAGCAGTTCTTC. This sequence encodes CASSLIGGNEQFF.

V and J are TRBV5-8 and TRBJ1-4; D is ambiguous. Trimming shortened V by 6 bases and J by 8 bases, and 20 bases separated the two germline ends. The CDR3 has 15 amino acids. Per germline, CDR1 SGHTS and CDR2 YDEGEE. The CDR3 DNA follows: TGTGCCAGCAACCCGTTACTAAACGTAGTAGAAAAACTGTTTTTT. Its translation: CASNPLLNVVEKLFF.

The rearrangement uses TRBV5-1 and TRBJ2-1; perhaps TRBD2 as D (6 bases). The CDR3 has 16 residues. CDR1 and CDR2 (germline): SGHRS, YFSETQ. V lost 0 bases, J lost 6 bases, and 16 bases lay in between. For the CDR3, the DNA is TGCGCCAGCAGCTTGGATGGCAGGGAGGTCCGCAATGAGCAGTTCTTC. Its translation is CASSLDGREVRNEQFF. The whole variable domain, remainder taken from reference TRBV5-1 and TRBJ2-1, is KAGVTQTPRYLIKTRGQQVTLSCSPISGHRSVSWYQQTPGQGLQFLFEYFSETQRNKGNFPGRFSGRQFSNSRSEMNVSTLELGDSALYLCASSLDGREVRNEQFFGPGTRLTVL.

This clone appeared a single time. The rearrangement joins TRBV15 to TRBJ1-2; a possible D gene is TRBD1 (6 bases). Germline assignment: CDR1 LNHNV and CDR2 YYDKDF (reference sequence). The CDR3 runs to 16 residues. Trimming took off 0 bases at V and 2 bases at J, with 13 bases between the two ends. The CDR3 loop is CATSREVDSLNYGYTF. The CDR3 nucleotides are TGTGCCACCAGCAGAGAGGTGGACAGCCTCAACTATGGCTACACCTTC.

The chain links TRBV18 to TRBJ2-5, with D perhaps TRBD2 (6 bases). This CDR3 has 17 residues. Germline V lookup: CDR1 KGHSH, CDR2 LQKENI. V dropped 0 bases and J dropped 2 bases, with 16 bases sitting between them. The CDR3 loop reads CASSPPGRGLAQETQYF. CDR3 nucleotides: TGTGCCAGCTCACCACCGGGGCGGGGACTTGCTCAAGAGACCCAGTACTTC.

The rearrangement uses TRBV9 and TRBJ2-3; possible D gene TRBD2, 5 bases. The CDR3 spans 15 residues. Trimming stripped 3 bases from V and 1 base from J, with 12 bases between. Germline lookup yields CDR1 SGDLS and CDR2 YYNGEE. CDR3 DNA sequence: TGTGCCAGCAGCGGAAACGGGGTGGGCACAGATACGCAGTATTTT. Translation gives CASSGNGVGTDTQYF.

This clone is a singleton in its sample. The V call is TRBV9, the J call TRBJ2-7; 10 positions agree with TRBD2. The V and J ends lost 0 bases and 13 bases, in that order; junction bases with no gene match: 7. Germline CDR1 and CDR2: SGDLS and YYNGEE. The CDR3 is made up of 13 amino acids. The DNA for the CDR3 is TGTGCCAGCAGCGTAGAGAGCGGGAGGGCGATATACTTC. Translating it yields CASSVESGRAIYF. Together with reference TRBV9 and TRBJ2-7, the CDR3 gives the full variable domain: DSGVTQTPKHLITATGQRVTLRCSPRSGDLSVYWYQQSLDQGLQFLIQYYNGEERAKGNILERFSAQQFPDLHSELNLSSLELGDSALYFCASSVESGRAIYFGPGTRLTVT.

This clone was seen a few times. Mismatch with germline at one junction end may stem from a read error. This chain uses TRBV2 with TRBJ2-7; TRBD1 is a possible D gene (5 bases). Germline V gives CDR1 SNHLY, CDR2 FYNNEI. CDR3 length: 12 residues. Written as DNA, the CDR3 is TGTGCCAGCCTCCAGGGTTCCGGGCCTCGGGACTTC. This gives the protein CASLQGSGPRDF. The entire variable domain, with the rest obtained from reference TRBV2 and TRBJ2-7, is as follows: EPEVTQTPSHQVTQMGQEVILRCVPISNHLYFYWYRQILGQKVEFLVSFYNNEISEKSEIFDDQFSVERPDGSNFTLKIRSTKLEDSAMYFCASLQGSGPRDFGPGTRLTVT.

This chain uses TRBV6-5 with TRBJ1-1; 7 nucleotides line up with TRBD1. J lost 4 bases, V lost 5 bases, and 4 bases had no gene match. The CDR3 contains 13 residues. The V gene's germline CDR1 is MNHEY and CDR2 SVGAGI. The CDR3 coding sequence is TGTGCCAGCAGTGGGAACAGGGGCACTGAAGCTTTCTTT. This translates into CASSGNRGTEAFF.

The chain couples TRBV5-6 to TRBJ2-3, with D unclear. The CDR3 totals 14 residues. Trimming cost V 2 bases and J 4 bases, with 11 bases left between them. Germline CDR1 SGHDT, CDR2 YYEEEE. CDR3 amino acids: CASSLVQSADTQYF. The DNA of the CDR3 is TGTGCCAGCAGCTTAGTCCAGTCCGCAGATACGCAGTATTTT.

The chain carries TRBV2 and TRBJ2-1; no definite D call. The CDR3 is made up of 15 amino acids. Trimming took off 5 bases at V and 0 bases at J, with 11 bases between the two ends. Germline CDR1 SNHLY, CDR2 FYNNEI. The CDR3 DNA sequence: TGTGCCAGCAGTTACAGTGGAAGCTCCTACAATGAGCAGTTCTTC. This codes for CASSYSGSSYNEQFF. Filled out from reference TRBV2 and TRBJ2-1, the complete variable domain reads EPEVTQTPSHQVTQMGQEVILRCVPISNHLYFYWYRQILGQKVEFLVSFYNNEISEKSEIFDDQFSVERPDGSNFTLKIRSTKLEDSAMYFCASSYSGSSYNEQFFGPGTRLTVL.

The genes are TRBV2 and TRBJ2-2; a weak D match, TRBD2 (5 bases). This CDR3 comprises 14 residues. CDR1 and CDR2 (germline): SNHLY, FYNNEI. V was cut by 6 bases and J by 2 bases, with 10 bases left in between. Here the CDR3 DNA reads TGTGCCAGCAGCGGGGTCGTCAACACCGGGGAGCTGTTTTTT. As protein: CASSGVVNTGELFF.

The V call is TRBV11-3, the J call TRBJ2-2, with D possibly matching TRBD1 (6 bases). Germline V gene lookup returns CDR1 SGHNT and CDR2 YENEEA. Trimming shortened V by 3 bases and J by 8 bases, and 7 bases separated the two germline ends. This CDR3 comprises 12 residues. The CDR3 nucleotides read TGTGCCAGCAGCTTGGGGACAGGGGAGCTGTTTTTT. Protein: CASSLGTGELFF.